A single sample gave rise to the 12 T cell receptor beta chains below, sequenced in a study of cytomegalovirus exposure and HLA in healthy donors. Libraries were prepared by immunoSEQ multiplex PCR; TCRdb keeps only in-frame clonotypes and omits some of them. The sample gives some 170,000 clones, around 92% of which show up once; 4% to 5% is in the top ten. Sequencing input: PBMCs. Receptors were obtained from a man in his late teens or twenties in good health and CMV-seropositive.

The chain links TRBV29-1 to TRBJ2-7; 8 nucleotides agree with TRBD1. This CDR3 has 13 amino acids. Losses at the gene ends were 5 bases for V and 3 bases for J; bases not matched to a gene: 6. In germline, CDR1 is SQVTM, CDR2 ANQGSEA. The CDR3: CSVPLGQGYEQYF. The CDR3 DNA sequence: TGCAGCGTTCCTTTAGGACAGGGCTACGAGCAGTACTTC.

This clone turned up a few times. The chain joins TRBV2 to TRBJ2-3; D not resolved. V lost 7 bases, J lost 2 bases, and 4 bases lay in between. CDR1 and CDR2 (germline): SNHLY, FYNNEI. The CDR3 is made up of 11 amino acids. Written as DNA, the CDR3 is TGTGCCAGCACCTCCACAGATACGCAGTATTTT. Its translation: CASTSTDTQYF.

This CDR3 reads CASSSRVGQETQYF. The CDR3 bases are TGTGCCAGCAGCAGCAGGGTAGGCCAAGAGACCCAGTACTTC. The chain carries TRBV11-1 and TRBJ2-5; a weak D match, TRBD1 (5 bases). The CDR3 runs to 14 residues. V was trimmed by 5 bases and J by 1 base, leaving 11 bases between them. Germline CDR1 is SGHAT and CDR2 is FQDESV (reference sequence).

The chain joins TRBV19 to TRBJ2-7; 11 bases are a match to TRBD2. Germline V gene lookup returns CDR1 LNHDA and CDR2 SQIVND (reference sequence). The length of the CDR3 is 14 residues. The V and J ends lost 3 bases and 4 bases, in that order; junction bases with no gene match: 2. The CDR3 DNA is TGTGCCAGTAGTATGATAGCGGGAGGGTACGAGCAGTACTTC. Its protein is CASSMIAGGYEQYF.

The J gene is TRBJ2-7, the V gene TRBV28, with 7 bases that match TRBD2. Trimming took 6 bases from V and 5 from J; bases not matched to a gene: 10. CDR3 size: 14 residues. In germline, CDR1 is MDHEN, CDR2 SYDVKM. CDR3: CASSRNGRLDEQYF. For the CDR3, the DNA is TGTGCCAGCAGCCGAAACGGGAGGCTGGACGAGCAGTACTTC.

This rearrangement joins TRBV7-9 to TRBJ2-1; 7 bases fit TRBD2. V was pared by 3 bases and J by 6 bases, with 2 bases of the junction left unmatched. The length of the CDR3 is 13 residues. The germline V gene has CDR1 SEHNR and CDR2 FQNEAQ (reference sequence). The CDR3 loop is CASSFREANEQFF. As DNA, the CDR3 is TGTGCCAGCAGCTTCCGGGAGGCCAATGAGCAGTTCTTC.

With respect to this clone: This CDR3 is also generated by other DNA sequences in the sample. The chain is built from TRBV5-1 and TRBJ2-3; D is possibly TRBD2 (6 bases). This CDR3 is built from 14 residues. V shed 0 bases and J shed 2 bases, with 7 bases lying between them. The germline gives CDR1 SGHRS, CDR2 YFSETQ. The CDR3 region is CASSLAGDTDTQYF. The CDR3 DNA is TGCGCCAGCAGCTTGGCGGGAGACACAGATACGCAGTATTTT.

The chain recombines TRBV7-8 with TRBJ2-5; 8 nucleotides align to TRBD1. The V and J ends lost 5 bases and 2 bases, in that order; junction bases with no gene match: 10. Germline V gives CDR1 SGHVS, CDR2 FQNEAQ. This CDR3 has 16 amino acids. The DNA for the CDR3 is TGTGCCAGCAGCCCTAAAGGACAGGGCTGGCAAGAGACCCAGTACTTC. Its protein product is CASSPKGQGWQETQYF.

The chain recombines TRBV19 with TRBJ1-2, with D possibly matching TRBD1 (5 bases). This CDR3 has 15 residues. CDR1 and CDR2 from the germline V gene are LNHDA and SQIVND (reference sequence). V was clipped by 5 bases and J by 8 bases, with 21 bases between them. Written as DNA, the CDR3 is TGTGCCAGTAGTGACGATAGGCGGCAGGGAGGCGGCTACACCTTC. It is translated as CASSDDRRQGGGYTF. The variable domain in full, with the rest retrieved from reference TRBV19 and TRBJ1-2, is DGGITQSPKYLFRKEGQNVTLSCEQNLNHDAMYWYRQDPGQGLRLIYYSQIVNDFQKGDIAEGYSVSREKKESFPLTVTSAQKNPTAFYLCASSDDRRQGGGYTFGSGTRLTVV.

This clone was recorded only once. V and J are TRBV11-2 and TRBJ1-3, with D perhaps matching TRBD1 (5 bases). Trimming took 5 bases from V and 5 from J, leaving 13 bases between them. The CDR3 extends over 14 amino acids. Germline CDR1 and CDR2: SGHAT and FQNNGV. The DNA for the CDR3 is TGTGCCAGCAGCCCACTCAGGGAAAGAAACACCATATATTTT. It translates to CASSPLRERNTIYF.

The chain uses TRBV15 and TRBJ1-2; 10 positions match TRBD1. The CDR3 runs 19 residues. Germline V gene lookup returns CDR1 LNHNV and CDR2 YYDKDF (reference sequence). Unmatched junction bases numbered 16, after V lost 2 bases and J lost 4 bases. The CDR3 sequence: CATSRLGVGQGIGLYGYTF. In nucleotides, the CDR3 is TGTGCCACCAGCAGATTGGGGGTGGGACAGGGGATTGGTCTCTATGGCTACACCTTC.

This chain connects TRBV5-6 to TRBJ2-3; 13 bases line up with TRBD2. This CDR3 contains 18 residues. Germline V gene data show CDR1 as SGHDT and CDR2 as YYEEEE. The J segment lost 5 bases and the V segment lost 4 bases, leaving 13 bases of the junction unmatched. CDR3 coding DNA: TGTGCCAGCAGCGAGATGGGACTAGCGGGAACTGCGGTAGATACGCAGTATTTT. Amino acids: CASSEMGLAGTAVDTQYF.